This section outlines one T cell receptor (beta chain) sequence together with its context. What it binds is not known. Those patients who had chemo-refractory metastatic non-small-cell lung cancer were given focal radiation along with CTLA-4 blockade through ipilimumab. Assay: immunoSEQ multiplex PCR; the TCRdb copy retains only in-frame clones and omits some. The repertoire holds roughly 88,000 clones, with roughly four fifths as singletons. The record originates from a study of radiotherapy plus CTLA-4 blockade in lung cancer. Study conclusions and caveats: TCR clones from tumors expanded in blood after radiotherapy plus ipilimumab.

Germline CDR1 reads MDHEN; CDR2 reads SYDVKM. Trimming cost V 6 bases and J 3 bases; bases outside gene matches: 5. The CDR3 sequence is 16 residues long. The TCR originated in a human donor with non-small cell lung cancer who had stable disease on radiotherapy plus ipilimumab. The chain carries TRBV28 and TRBJ1-6, with 10 bases that match TRBD1. This specimen consisted of peripheral blood, obtained from a patient treated with radiotherapy plus ipilimumab. CDR3 in amino acids: CASSARTGGYNSPLHF. CDR3 nucleotide sequence: TGTGCCAGCAGCGCCCGGACAGGGGGCTATAATTCACCCCTCCACTTT.